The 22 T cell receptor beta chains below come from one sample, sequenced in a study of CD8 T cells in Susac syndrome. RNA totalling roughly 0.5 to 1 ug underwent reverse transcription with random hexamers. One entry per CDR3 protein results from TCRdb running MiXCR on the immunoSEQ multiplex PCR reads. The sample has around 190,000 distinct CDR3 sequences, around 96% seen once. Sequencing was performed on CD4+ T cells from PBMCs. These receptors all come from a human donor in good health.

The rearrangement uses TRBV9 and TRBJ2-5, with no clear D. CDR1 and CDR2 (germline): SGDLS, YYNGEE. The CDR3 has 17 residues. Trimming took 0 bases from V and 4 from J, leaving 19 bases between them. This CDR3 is CASSVGARWTMGETQYF. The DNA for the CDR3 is TGTGCCAGCAGCGTAGGGGCCCGGTGGACGATGGGAGAGACCCAGTACTTC.

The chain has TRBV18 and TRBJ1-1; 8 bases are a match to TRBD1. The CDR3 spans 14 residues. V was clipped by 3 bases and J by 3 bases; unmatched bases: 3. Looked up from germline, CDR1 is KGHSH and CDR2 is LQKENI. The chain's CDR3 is CASSPGQGHTEAFF. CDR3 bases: TGTGCCAGCTCACCTGGACAGGGCCACACTGAAGCTTTCTTT.

CDR3 residues: CAWNGADYGYTF. The CDR3 nucleotides are TGTGCCTGGAATGGGGCAGACTATGGCTACACCTTC. J is TRBJ1-2 and V is TRBV30; maybe TRBD1 (5 bases). V lost 4 bases, J lost 3 bases, and 9 bases lay in between. Germline V gene sequence: CDR1 GTSNPN, CDR2 SVGIG (reference sequence). The CDR3 is 12 residues long.

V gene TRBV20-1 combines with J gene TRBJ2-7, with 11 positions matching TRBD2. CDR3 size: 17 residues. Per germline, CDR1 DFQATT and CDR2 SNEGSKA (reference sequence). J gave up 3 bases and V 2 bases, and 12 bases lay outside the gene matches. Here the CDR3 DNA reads TGCAGTGCTAGACCCCACGCGACTAGCGGGACATACTACGAGCAGTACTTC. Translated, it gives CSARPHATSGTYYEQYF.

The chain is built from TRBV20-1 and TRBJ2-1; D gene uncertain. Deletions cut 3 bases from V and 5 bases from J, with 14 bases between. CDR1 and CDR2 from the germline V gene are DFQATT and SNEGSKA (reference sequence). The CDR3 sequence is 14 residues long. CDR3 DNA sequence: TGCAGTGCTAGTTTGCTAAGACTCAACAATGAGCAGTTCTTC. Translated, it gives CSASLLRLNNEQFF.

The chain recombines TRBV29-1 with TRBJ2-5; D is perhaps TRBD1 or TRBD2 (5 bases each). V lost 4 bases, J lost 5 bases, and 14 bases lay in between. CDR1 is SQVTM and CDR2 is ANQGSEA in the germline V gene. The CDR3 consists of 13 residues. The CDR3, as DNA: TGCAGCGTTGGGGAGTCCGGGGCGGAGACCCAGTACTTC. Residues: CSVGESGAETQYF.

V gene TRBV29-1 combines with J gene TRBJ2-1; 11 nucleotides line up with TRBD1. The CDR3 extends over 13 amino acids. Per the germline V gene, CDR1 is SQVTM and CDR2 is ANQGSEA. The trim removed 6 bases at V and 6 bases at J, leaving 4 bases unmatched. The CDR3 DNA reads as TGCAGCGTCGAGGACAGGGGGCTCAATGAGCAGTTCTTC. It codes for CSVEDRGLNEQFF.

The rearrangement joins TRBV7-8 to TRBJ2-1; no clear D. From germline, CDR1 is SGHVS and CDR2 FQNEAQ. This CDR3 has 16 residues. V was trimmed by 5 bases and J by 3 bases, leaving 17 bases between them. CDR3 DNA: TGTGCCAGCAGCCCATTGGCTGAGGTTTACTACAATGAGCAGTTCTTC. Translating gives CASSPLAEVYYNEQFF.

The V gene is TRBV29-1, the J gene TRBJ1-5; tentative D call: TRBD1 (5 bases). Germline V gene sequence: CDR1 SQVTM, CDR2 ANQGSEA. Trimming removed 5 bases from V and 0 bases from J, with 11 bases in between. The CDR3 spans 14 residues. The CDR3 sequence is CSVTTANSNQPQHF. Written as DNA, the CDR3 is TGCAGCGTTACGACAGCTAATAGCAATCAGCCCCAGCATTTT.

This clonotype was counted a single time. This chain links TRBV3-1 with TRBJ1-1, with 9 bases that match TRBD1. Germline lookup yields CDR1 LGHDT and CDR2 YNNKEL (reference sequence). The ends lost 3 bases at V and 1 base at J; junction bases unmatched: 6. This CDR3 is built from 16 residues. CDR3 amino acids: CASSHLDRGGNTEAFF. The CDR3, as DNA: TGTGCCAGCAGCCACTTAGACAGGGGGGGGAACACTGAAGCTTTCTTT.

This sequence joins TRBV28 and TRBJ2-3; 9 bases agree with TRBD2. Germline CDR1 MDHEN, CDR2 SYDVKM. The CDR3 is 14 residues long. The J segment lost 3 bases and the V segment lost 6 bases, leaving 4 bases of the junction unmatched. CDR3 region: CASSTLAGTDTQYF. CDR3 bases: TGTGCCAGCAGCACCCTAGCGGGAACAGATACGCAGTATTTT.

DNA of the CDR3: TGTGCCAGCAGCCCGAGGACAGGGGAGGCTCCCCCCCTACGCGAGCAGTACTTC. Protein sequence: CASSPRTGEAPPLREQYF. The chain couples TRBV7-9 to TRBJ2-7; 9 positions match TRBD1. The CDR3 totals 18 residues. Germline CDR1 and CDR2: SEHNR and FQNEAQ (reference sequence). J gave up 6 bases and V 5 bases, and 20 bases lay outside the gene matches. Together with reference TRBV7-9 and TRBJ2-7, the CDR3 gives the full variable domain: DTGVSQNPRHKITKRGQNVTFRCDPISEHNRLYWYRQTLGQGPEFLTYFQNEAQLEKSRLLSDRFSAERPKGSFSTLEIQRTEQGDSAMYLCASSPRTGEAPPLREQYFGPGTRLTVT.

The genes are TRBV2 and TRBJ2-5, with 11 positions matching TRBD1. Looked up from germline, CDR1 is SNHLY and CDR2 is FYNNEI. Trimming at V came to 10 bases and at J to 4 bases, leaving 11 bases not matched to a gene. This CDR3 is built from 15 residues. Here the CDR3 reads CAKGVGQGASETQYF. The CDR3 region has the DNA TGTGCCAAAGGGGTTGGACAGGGGGCTTCAGAGACCCAGTACTTC.

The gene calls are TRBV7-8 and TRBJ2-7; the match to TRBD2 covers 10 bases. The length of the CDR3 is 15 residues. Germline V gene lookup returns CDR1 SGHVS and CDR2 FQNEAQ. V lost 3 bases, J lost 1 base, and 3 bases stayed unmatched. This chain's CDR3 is CASSFRTSGSYEQYF. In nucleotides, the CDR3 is TGTGCCAGCAGCTTCCGGACTAGCGGTTCCTACGAGCAGTACTTC.

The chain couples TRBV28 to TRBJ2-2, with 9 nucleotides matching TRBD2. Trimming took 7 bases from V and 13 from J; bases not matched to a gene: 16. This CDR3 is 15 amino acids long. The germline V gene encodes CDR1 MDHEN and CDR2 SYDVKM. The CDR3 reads CASTTLAGKNSLLFF. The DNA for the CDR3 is TGTGCCAGCACCACTCTAGCGGGAAAAAATAGCCTGCTGTTTTTT.

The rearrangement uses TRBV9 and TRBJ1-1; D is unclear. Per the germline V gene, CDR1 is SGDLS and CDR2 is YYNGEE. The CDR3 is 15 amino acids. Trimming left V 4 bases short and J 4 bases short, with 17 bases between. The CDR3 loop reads CASSSRLIGFTEAFF. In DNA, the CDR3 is TGTGCCAGCAGCTCGAGACTAATAGGGTTCACTGAAGCTTTCTTT.

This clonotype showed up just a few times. CDR3 sequence reads: CASSPGASGANVLTF. For the CDR3, the DNA is TGTGCCAGCTCACCAGGAGCCTCTGGGGCCAACGTCCTGACTTTC. The gene calls are TRBV18 and TRBJ2-6; D gene uncertain. V shed 2 bases and J shed 0 bases, with 5 bases lying between them. CDR3 length: 15 amino acids. Germline V lookup: CDR1 KGHSH, CDR2 LQKENI.

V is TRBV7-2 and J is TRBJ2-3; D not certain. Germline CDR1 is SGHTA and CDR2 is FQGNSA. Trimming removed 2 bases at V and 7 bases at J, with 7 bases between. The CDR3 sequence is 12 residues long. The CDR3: CASSLWHHTQYF. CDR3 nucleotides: TGTGCCAGCAGCTTATGGCATCATACGCAGTATTTT.

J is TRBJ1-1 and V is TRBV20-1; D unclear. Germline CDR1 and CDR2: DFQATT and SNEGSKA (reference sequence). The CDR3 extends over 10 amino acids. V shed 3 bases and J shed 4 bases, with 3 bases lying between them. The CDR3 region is CSARGTEAFF. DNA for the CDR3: TGCAGTGCTAGGGGCACTGAAGCTTTCTTT.

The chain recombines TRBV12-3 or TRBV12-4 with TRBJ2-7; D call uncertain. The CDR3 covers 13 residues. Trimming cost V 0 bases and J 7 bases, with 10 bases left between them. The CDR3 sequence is CASSLALPNEQYF. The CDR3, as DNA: TGTGCCAGCAGTTTAGCGCTCCCGAATGAGCAGTACTTC.

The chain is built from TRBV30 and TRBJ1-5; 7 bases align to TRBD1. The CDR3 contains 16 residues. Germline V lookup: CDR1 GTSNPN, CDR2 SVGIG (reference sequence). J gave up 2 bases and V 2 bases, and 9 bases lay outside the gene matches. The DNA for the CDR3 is TGTGCCTGGAGTAGGGGGCTAACCACGGGCAATCAGCCCCAGCATTTT. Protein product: CAWSRGLTTGNQPQHF.

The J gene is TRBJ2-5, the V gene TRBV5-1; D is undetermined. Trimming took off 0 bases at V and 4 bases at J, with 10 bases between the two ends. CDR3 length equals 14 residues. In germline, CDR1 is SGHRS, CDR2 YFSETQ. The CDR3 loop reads CASSLVEGVETQYF. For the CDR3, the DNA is TGCGCCAGCAGCTTGGTGGAAGGAGTAGAGACCCAGTACTTC. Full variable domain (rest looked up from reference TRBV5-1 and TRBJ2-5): KAGVTQTPRYLIKTRGQQVTLSCSPISGHRSVSWYQQTPGQGLQFLFEYFSETQRNKGNFPGRFSGRQFSNSRSEMNVSTLELGDSALYLCASSLVEGVETQYFGPGTRLLVL.